This T cell receptor beta chain originates from a study of blood T cell repertoires in COVID-19. Turning to the study itself: Sources were T cells, B-cell-depleted T cells, or PBMCs; the material itself was cDNA or gDNA.

In the study's own analysis: Reference gene primer amplification gave estimated nucleated cell counts. The repertoire was sequenced with immunoSEQ multiplex PCR; TCRdb's copy has only in-frame clones and lacks some. The V and J calls and clone size come from that table; D and trimming were worked out from the DNA. This table holds fewer than 250,000 clones, under 80% found once. CDR1 is KGHSH, CDR2 LQKENI, per germline. The V gene lost 1 base and the J gene lost 2 bases, with 20 bases spanning the gap. The CDR3 length is 19 residues. The clonotype was recovered from a woman between 50 and 59 years old with acute or convalescent COVID-19. The chain recombines TRBV18 with TRBJ2-2, with D possibly being TRBD2 (6 bases). Sequenced: peripheral blood. The CDR3 DNA is TGTGCCAGCTCACCACTGTCCGGGACTCTTAGGGGCAACACCGGGGAGCTGTTTTTT. Its protein product is CASSPLSGTLRGNTGELFF.